These 8 T cell receptor beta chains were sequenced from one sample in a study of human T cells and chemical hapten exposure. Time point specified: pre-sensitization, week 0. The treatment: therapeutic diphenylcyclopropenone sensitization with weekly scalp DPC. TCRdb itself ran the RACE reads through MiXCR, one entry per CDR3 protein. The repertoire has roughly 260,000 distinct CDR3 sequences, approximately 8.4% of them found once; the top ten carry 2% to 2.5%. The specimen was whole blood, collected in connection with sensitization to the hapten diphenylcyclopropenone (DPC). Source of these receptors: a woman between 35 and 50 years old with alopecia areata. Some clones in this sample may be carry-over from other donors' samples.

The chain is built from TRBV28 and TRBJ1-4; D is unresolved. The CDR3 spans 13 residues. Trimming stripped 8 bases from V and 7 bases from J, with 14 bases between. Germline assignment: CDR1 MDHEN and CDR2 SYDVKM. CDR3 nucleotides: TGTGCCAGCTGCACGGGTTTGGCTGAAAAACTGTTTTTT. The encoded protein is CASCTGLAEKLFF.

V gene TRBV28 combines with J gene TRBJ2-6, with no clear D. The length of the CDR3 is 15 residues. CDR1 and CDR2 (germline): MDHEN, SYDVKM. Trimming pared 3 bases from V and 4 bases from J, leaving 10 bases between. CDR3 DNA: TGTGCCAGCAGTTTTGCCGGGTCCGGGGCCAACGTCCTGACTTTC. It yields the protein CASSFAGSGANVLTF.

The rearrangement uses TRBV7-9 and TRBJ2-7; a weak D match, TRBD1 (6 bases). The germline CDR1 and CDR2 sequences are SEHNR and FQNEAQ (reference sequence). The CDR3 loop spans 13 amino acids. The V end was cut by 5 bases, the J end by 3 bases, with 11 bases between. CDR3 in amino acids: CASSPDRDYEQYF. The CDR3 DNA sequence: TGTGCCAGCAGCCCGGACAGAGACTACGAGCAGTACTTC. The whole variable domain, remainder taken from reference TRBV7-9 and TRBJ2-7, is DTGVSQNPRHKITKRGQNVTFRCDPISEHNRLYWYRQTLGQGPEFLTYFQNEAQLEKSRLLSDRFSAERPKGSFSTLEIQRTEQGDSAMYLCASSPDRDYEQYFGPGTRLTVT.

This clonotype has only one observation. The chain recombines TRBV20-1 with TRBJ2-7; perhaps D is TRBD1 or TRBD2 (5 bases each). V dropped 0 bases and J dropped 0 bases, with 9 bases sitting between them. This CDR3 has 14 amino acids. Germline lookup yields CDR1 DFQATT and CDR2 SNEGSKA (reference sequence). The CDR3 DNA reads as TGCAGTGCTAGAGACGCAGGGAGCTCCTACGAGCAGTACTTC. Translation gives CSARDAGSSYEQYF.

This chain uses TRBV5-6 with TRBJ2-7, with D perhaps matching TRBD1 or TRBD2 (6 bases each). Looked up from germline, CDR1 is SGHDT and CDR2 is YYEEEE. V shed 5 bases and J shed 8 bases, with 20 bases lying between them. This CDR3 region has 14 residues. CDR3 sequence: CASSFGGQGSKQYF. CDR3 bases: TGTGCCAGCAGTTTCGGGGGTCAGGGGAGTAAGCAGTACTTC.

The chain employs TRBV29-1 and TRBJ2-7; D may correspond to TRBD1 or TRBD2 (6 bases each). V lost 3 bases and J lost 3, with 9 bases in between. The CDR3 is 12 amino acids. In germline, CDR1 is SQVTM, CDR2 ANQGSEA. CDR3 protein: CSVDRGGYEQYF. The CDR3 DNA is TGCAGCGTTGACAGGGGAGGCTACGAGCAGTACTTC.

The V and J genes are TRBV28 and TRBJ1-5, with D possibly being TRBD1 (5 bases). The CDR3 sequence is 14 residues long. The germline V gene has CDR1 MDHEN and CDR2 SYDVKM. V lost 6 bases, J lost 4 bases, and 13 bases lay in between. The CDR3 nucleotides are TGTGCCAGCAGGCCGGGACTGCCTAATCAGCCCCAGCATTTT. This encodes CASRPGLPNQPQHF.

The rearrangement uses TRBV25-1 and TRBJ2-1; D is undetermined. V was cut by 1 base and J by 6 bases, with 4 bases left in between. Germline V gives CDR1 MGHDK, CDR2 SYGVNS. This CDR3 has 12 residues. CDR3: CASSESSNEQFF. CDR3 DNA sequence: TGTGCCAGCAGTGAATCAAGCAATGAGCAGTTCTTC.